Below, 7 T cell receptor beta chains from the same sample are listed, as sequenced in a study of lymphopenia after photon versus proton radiotherapy. Measured with immunoSEQ multiplex PCR; TCRdb has only the in-frame clones, and not every one. The table has about 53,000 clones, around four fifths seen once. Specimen: peripheral blood, collected from a patient treated with photon-based radiotherapy. The receptor set was obtained from a man aged 45-65 years with gastric cancer.

The V call is TRBV6-5, the J call TRBJ1-2, with D tentatively TRBD1 (6 bases). Germline-derived CDR1 and CDR2 are MNHEY and SVGAGI. Trimming removed 2 bases from V and 7 bases from J, with 14 bases in between. The CDR3 contains 14 residues. For the CDR3, the DNA is TGTGCCAGCAGTTACCTGGCAGGGGCCGGTGGCTACACCTTC. Its translation: CASSYLAGAGGYTF.

This chain joins TRBV5-5 and TRBJ1-1; 7 bases are shared with TRBD1. This CDR3 contains 15 residues. Trimming removed 0 bases from V and 1 base from J; junction bases left unmatched: 3. The germline V gene has CDR1 SGHKS and CDR2 YYEKEE (reference sequence). Here the CDR3 DNA reads TGTGCCAGCAGCTTGGCGCGACAGGGGAACACTGAAGCTTTCTTT. Its protein product is CASSLARQGNTEAFF.

This chain links TRBV7-8 with TRBJ2-1; D ambiguous. V was pared by 0 bases and J by 5 bases, with 14 bases between. The CDR3 contains 16 residues. CDR1 SGHVS and CDR2 FQNEAQ come from the germline V gene. Here the CDR3 reads CASSLARNNLNNEQFF. The CDR3 bases are TGTGCCAGCAGCTTAGCGCGGAATAACCTAAACAATGAGCAGTTCTTC.

The rearrangement uses TRBV29-1 and TRBJ2-3; D gene unclear. Per the germline V gene, CDR1 is SQVTM and CDR2 is ANQGSEA. This CDR3 comprises 15 residues. V was shortened by 4 bases and J by 4 bases, with 18 bases between the two germline ends. The CDR3 reads CSVGVDRLYSDTQYF. Here the CDR3 DNA reads TGCAGCGTTGGGGTAGATAGGCTATACTCAGATACGCAGTATTTT.

This clone has a single count. The J gene is TRBJ2-5, the V gene TRBV11-2, with a weak D call TRBD2 (6 bases). This CDR3 has 15 residues. Germline loops: CDR1 SGHAT, CDR2 FQNNGV. V was clipped by 2 bases and J by 5 bases, with 15 bases between them. CDR3: CASSLPGLPRETQYF. The CDR3 DNA reads as TGTGCCAGCAGCTTACCGGGACTCCCTCGGGAGACCCAGTACTTC.

The rearrangement links TRBV7-2 to TRBJ2-1; tentatively, D is TRBD1 (5 bases). V shed 1 base and J shed 2 bases, with 12 bases lying between them. Germline V gene sequence: CDR1 SGHTA, CDR2 FQGNSA. There are 16 residues in the CDR3. The CDR3 sequence: CASSLGGGTTYNEQFF. In DNA, the CDR3 is TGTGCCAGCAGCTTAGGGGGCGGTACCACCTACAATGAGCAGTTCTTC.

The chain carries TRBV18 and TRBJ1-1; no firm D call. Germline CDR1 and CDR2: KGHSH and LQKENI. This CDR3 is 15 amino acids long. V was pared by 1 base and J by 1 base, with 10 bases between. CDR3 residues: CASSPRPEENTEAFF. In DNA, the CDR3 is TGTGCCAGCTCACCACGTCCGGAGGAGAACACTGAAGCTTTCTTT.